This TCR beta chain was identified in a study of T cells in Graves' hyperthyroidism and ophthalmopathy. Study-wide results and limits: Expanded thyroid clonotypes (above 0.001) were mostly also found in blood. Ophthalmopathy cases were set apart from stable hyperthyroidism by a 13 V-J model.

What was amplified from RNA transcripts were TCR beta CDR3 regions. A set of HTBI primers served as the primers for a first-round RT-PCR of the TCR CDR3. A single record per CDR3 protein comes from TCRdb applying MiXCR to the multiplex PCR reads. The sample has around 440,000 distinct CDR3 sequences, approximately 14% seen once; the top ten hold over 12%. CDR1 SGDLS and CDR2 YYNGEE come from the germline V gene. V was clipped by 4 bases and J by 0 bases; unmatched bases: 7. The CDR3 is 17 residues long. This clonotype has a count of ten or more. The antigen is undetermined. Graves' hyperthyroidism was deemed stable given no ophthalmopathy progression within 18 months. Diagnostic decisions used clinical symptoms, serum thyroxine and TRAb, thyroid ultrasound and orbital computed tomography.

Specimen: blood. This clonotype was obtained from a woman younger than 30 with Graves' hyperthyroidism. The chain employs TRBV9 and TRBJ1-4; 9 bases are shared with TRBD1. CDR3 nucleotide sequence: TGTGCCAGCAGCCTTGGGACAGGGACTGCAACTAATGAAAAACTGTTTTTT. Its protein is CASSLGTGTATNEKLFF.